The rows below give T cell receptor beta chains drawn from one sample of a study of OX40 agonist ivuxolimab in advanced cancers. Libraries were prepared by immunoSEQ multiplex PCR; TCRdb keeps only in-frame clonotypes and omits some of them. The sample includes around 38,000 clones, around 82% of them seen just once. The sample here was CD4+ or CD8+ T cells sorted from blood, taken in a trial of the OX40 agonist ivuxolimab. Receptor source: an adult with an advanced solid tumor such as melanoma, head and neck, liver or kidney cancer. The CDR3 runs from the conserved cysteine through the conserved F or W. The D gene is left open where the match is weak. For some rows the clone size is stated as once, few or many, or as a class when expanded; others skip it.

clone size: NA; D gene: TRBD1; J gene: TRBJ1-2; V gene: TRBV7-9; CDR3 DNA: TGTGCCAGCAGCCAGGGACAGGTTATAGTTTATGGCTACACCTTC; CDR3 protein: CASSQGQVIVYGYTF
clone size: NA; D gene: TRBD1; J gene: TRBJ2-3; V gene: TRBV25-1; CDR3 DNA: TGTGCCAGCAGTGAATATTCAGGGGGCGAAGAGGCAGATACGCAGTATTTT; CDR3 protein: CASSEYSGGEEADTQYF
clone size: once; D gene: NA; J gene: TRBJ1-1; V gene: TRBV19; CDR3 DNA: TGTGCCAGTAGTGCCCTACAGGGAAGTACTGAAGCTTTCTTT; CDR3 protein: CASSALQGSTEAFF
clone size: NA; D gene: NA; J gene: TRBJ2-1; V gene: TRBV4-3; CDR3 DNA: TGCGCCAGCAGCCAAGGTAGCGGAGCCTACAATGAGCAGTTCTTC; CDR3 protein: CASSQGSGAYNEQFF
clone size: NA; D gene: NA; J gene: TRBJ2-7; V gene: TRBV13; CDR3 DNA: TGTGCCAGCAGCTCATCAGGGTCAGGGGCCTACGAGCAGTACTTC; CDR3 protein: CASSSSGSGAYEQYF
clone size: NA; D gene: NA; J gene: TRBJ1-6; V gene: TRBV7-9; CDR3 DNA: TGTGCCAGCAGCTTTTACTATGGAGGGGATTCACCCCTCCACTTT; CDR3 protein: CASSFYYGGDSPLHF
clone size: NA; D gene: NA; J gene: TRBJ2-7; V gene: TRBV6-1; CDR3 DNA: TGTGCCAGCAGTGTCCAGGTTTTCTACGAGCAGTACTTC; CDR3 protein: CASSVQVFYEQYF
clone size: NA; D gene: NA; J gene: TRBJ2-7; V gene: TRBV4-1; CDR3 DNA: TGCGCCAGCAGCCAAGGTGAGGGGAATAATTACGAGCAGTACTTC; CDR3 protein: CASSQGEGNNYEQYF
clone size: NA; D gene: TRBD1; J gene: TRBJ1-3; V gene: TRBV5-4; CDR3 DNA: TGTGCCAGCAGCCCCGGACAGGGCAGGAGGGGAAACACCATATATTTT; CDR3 protein: CASSPGQGRRGNTIYF
clone size: NA; D gene: NA; J gene: TRBJ1-4; V gene: TRBV9; CDR3 DNA: TGTGCCAGCAGCCCCGGGAGGTTAACAACTAATGAAAAACTGTTTTTT; CDR3 protein: CASSPGRLTTNEKLFF
clone size: NA; D gene: NA; J gene: TRBJ1-2; V gene: TRBV29-1; CDR3 DNA: TGCAGCGTTGATCTCGCAGAGAGTACTGATGGCTACACCTTC; CDR3 protein: CSVDLAESTDGYTF
clone size: few; D gene: TRBD1; J gene: TRBJ1-1; V gene: TRBV10-3; CDR3 DNA: TGTGCCACTTGGACAGGGACTACTGAAGCTTTCTTT; CDR3 protein: CATWTGTTEAFF
clone size: NA; D gene: NA; J gene: TRBJ1-1; V gene: TRBV7-8; CDR3 DNA: TGTGCCAGCAGCTCTACACGGGGGAACACTGAAGCTTTCTTT; CDR3 protein: CASSSTRGNTEAFF
clone size: NA; D gene: TRBD2; J gene: TRBJ2-1; V gene: TRBV10-1; CDR3 DNA: TGCGCCAGCCAACTAGCGGGAGGTCACAATGAGCAGTTCTTC; CDR3 protein: CASQLAGGHNEQFF
clone size: NA; D gene: NA; J gene: TRBJ1-5; V gene: TRBV9; CDR3 DNA: TGTGCCAGCAGCGACACAGGAGATAGCAATCAGCCCCAGCATTTT; CDR3 protein: CASSDTGDSNQPQHF
clone size: medium-sized; D gene: TRBD2; J gene: TRBJ2-1; V gene: TRBV5-1; CDR3 DNA: TGCGCCAGCAGCCCTCTAGCGGGGAGCTCCTACAATGAGCAGTTCTTC; CDR3 protein: CASSPLAGSSYNEQFF
clone size: NA; D gene: NA; J gene: TRBJ1-2; V gene: TRBV12-5; CDR3 DNA: TGTGCTAGTGGTCCAGCCCTCTATGGCTACACCTTC; CDR3 protein: CASGPALYGYTF
clone size: NA; D gene: NA; J gene: TRBJ1-5; V gene: TRBV27; CDR3 DNA: TGTGCCAGCAGTGCCCCCGGTAGCAATCAGCCCCAGCATTTT; CDR3 protein: CASSAPGSNQPQHF
clone size: NA; D gene: NA; J gene: TRBJ2-5; V gene: TRBV5-4; CDR3 DNA: TGTGCCAGCAGCTTGGGGCGAGGACCTACGGAGACCCAGTACTTC; CDR3 protein: CASSLGRGPTETQYF
clone size: NA; D gene: NA; J gene: TRBJ1-5; V gene: TRBV7-2; CDR3 DNA: TGTGCCAGCAGCTTAGTTCCAGATAGCAATCAGCCCCAGCATTTT; CDR3 protein: CASSLVPDSNQPQHF
clone size: NA; D gene: NA; J gene: TRBJ1-4; V gene: TRBV23-1; CDR3 DNA: TGCGCCAGCAGTCAATCATTTAGGGGCAAACTGTTTTTT; CDR3 protein: CASSQSFRGKLFF
clone size: NA; D gene: NA; J gene: TRBJ1-2; V gene: TRBV28; CDR3 DNA: TGTGCCAGCAGGTGGACTTCTAACTATGGCTACACCTTC; CDR3 protein: CASRWTSNYGYTF
clone size: NA; D gene: NA; J gene: TRBJ2-1; V gene: TRBV6-4; CDR3 DNA: TGTGCCAGCAGTGGCGGGACCCACTACAATGAGCAGTTCTTC; CDR3 protein: CASSGGTHYNEQFF
clone size: NA; D gene: TRBD2; J gene: TRBJ2-7; V gene: TRBV7-9; CDR3 DNA: TGTGCCAGCAGCTTAGAGGGGACTAGCCCCCTTTATGTCTTC; CDR3 protein: CASSLEGTSPLYVF
clone size: NA; D gene: NA; J gene: TRBJ1-4; V gene: TRBV21-1; CDR3 DNA: TGTGCCTGCCTGAGGGGGGCGCCTAATGAAAAACTGTTTTTT; CDR3 protein: CACLRGAPNEKLFF
clone size: NA; D gene: NA; J gene: TRBJ2-4; V gene: TRBV7-9; CDR3 DNA: TGTGCCAGCACACACGAGAGGGTGGCCAAAAACATTCAGTACTTC; CDR3 protein: CASTHERVAKNIQYF
clone size: NA; D gene: NA; J gene: TRBJ1-2; V gene: TRBV19; CDR3 DNA: TGTGCCAGTAGTATGTCTGGGGGCTATGGCTACACCTTC; CDR3 protein: CASSMSGGYGYTF
clone size: NA; D gene: TRBD2; J gene: TRBJ2-7; V gene: TRBV27; CDR3 DNA: TGTGCCAGCAGACTAGCGGGAGTGCATCCTACCGAGCAGTACTTC; CDR3 protein: CASRLAGVHPTEQYF
clone size: NA; D gene: TRBD2; J gene: TRBJ2-1; V gene: TRBV7-7; CDR3 DNA: TGTGCCAGCAGCGCGGTAGCGGGAGTTGCTTCCTACAATGAGCAGTTCTTC; CDR3 protein: CASSAVAGVASYNEQFF
clone size: NA; D gene: NA; J gene: TRBJ2-1; V gene: TRBV5-1; CDR3 DNA: TGCGCCAGCAGCTTAGGCGTCCTCTCCTCCTACAATGAGCAGTTCTTC; CDR3 protein: CASSLGVLSSYNEQFF
clone size: few; D gene: NA; J gene: TRBJ1-2; V gene: TRBV21-1; CDR3 DNA: TGTGCCAGCAGTGAAACGCCCGGGAGGAACTATGGCTACACCTTC; CDR3 protein: CASSETPGRNYGYTF